This TCR beta chain emerged from a study of T-cell memory formation after mild COVID-19. Study background: Largely, TCR clusters stayed within a single donor.

MiXCR, applied by TCRdb to the 5' RACE reads, yields one record per CDR3 protein. In the table there are 400,000 to 550,000 distinct CDR3 sequences, about 23% of which are singletons. Between the trimmed V and J ends, which lost 3 bases and 2 bases, there was a span of 21 bases. The CDR3 is made up of 17 amino acids. Germline V gives CDR1 DFQATT, CDR2 SNEGSKA (reference sequence). Material: PBMCs or a T cell subset sorted from them (not recorded which). This TCR was sampled from an adult woman who had mild COVID-19 (a few samples of this study predate the infection). Cell type and time point are not known. The rearrangement links TRBV20-1 to TRBJ2-3; maybe TRBD2 (6 bases). CDR3 DNA: TGCAGTGCTAGGGGACCGGGACTTGAAACCTTCACAGATACGCAGTATTTT. Protein sequence: CSARGPGLETFTDTQYF.